The 8 T cell receptor beta chains listed next were all sequenced from one sample in a study of shared clonotypes between healthy human individuals (dated by TCRdb to 2020 to 2022). The protocol used for the library was the immunoSEQ multiplex PCR assay. TCRdb stores this immuneACCESS table with in-frame sequences only. Part of the clones is absent; in the studies checked, under half of the shortfall reflects unresolved V genes, and no reason is known for the rest. The sample table holds fewer than 1.8 million clones, of which around 98.5% were seen once. Roughly 0.35% of the sample belongs to the ten largest clones. Sequences were obtained from naive CD4+ T cells sorted from blood. The cell subset or site label of this sample denotes: CD45RA+ positively selected. These receptor sequences come from a man aged 25-40 years in good health.

The gene calls are TRBV2 and TRBJ2-5; no clear D gene. The CDR3 runs to 12 residues. V was cut by 2 bases and J by 5 bases, with 6 bases left in between. CDR1 is SNHLY and CDR2 is FYNNEI in the germline V gene. Here the CDR3 DNA reads TGTGCCAGCAGTGAATCTGTGGAGACCCAGTACTTC. It codes for CASSESVETQYF.

This chain uses TRBV14 with TRBJ2-4, with 9 positions matching TRBD2. The trim removed 4 bases at V and 7 bases at J, leaving 2 bases unmatched. CDR1 SGHDN and CDR2 FVKESK come from the germline V gene. The CDR3 runs to 13 residues. CDR3: CASSLAGGNIQYF. Here the CDR3 DNA reads TGTGCCAGCAGCCTGGCGGGAGGGAACATTCAGTACTTC.

This clone showed up just once. The genes are TRBV18 and TRBJ1-1; the D is unclear. Trimming took off 0 bases at V and 0 bases at J, with 8 bases between the two ends. This CDR3 is built from 15 residues. The germline gives CDR1 KGHSH, CDR2 LQKENI. The CDR3 region has the DNA TGTGCCAGCTCACCACCTTCACAGCTGAACACTGAAGCTTTCTTT. It yields the protein CASSPPSQLNTEAFF.

V is TRBV7-2 and J is TRBJ2-7, with 8 bases lining up with TRBD2. The CDR3 spans 13 residues. Germline V gene lookup returns CDR1 SGHTA and CDR2 FQGNSA. The junction had 7 bases not matched to a gene; V was cut back by 5 bases and J by 7 bases. The CDR3: CASSQAGVGEQYF. CDR3 nucleotides: TGTGCCAGCAGCCAAGCGGGAGTAGGGGAGCAGTACTTC.

This clone was seen a handful of times. The rearrangement uses TRBV7-2 and TRBJ2-1, with TRBD2 matching 9 bases. V gave up 1 base and J gave up 2 bases; unmatched junction bases: 0. CDR3 length equals 15 residues. Germline CDR1 is SGHTA and CDR2 is FQGNSA. The CDR3 loop is CASSLGTSAYNEQFF. The CDR3 DNA follows: TGTGCCAGCAGCTTAGGGACTAGCGCCTACAATGAGCAGTTCTTC.

The rearrangement links TRBV6-1 to TRBJ1-1; no clear D. In germline, CDR1 is MNHNS, CDR2 SASEGT. The CDR3 is 15 residues long. V was cut by 7 bases and J by 5 bases, with 20 bases left in between. The CDR3 nucleotides are TGTGCCAGCACCCCCCCTACAAGGCATCGGACTGAAGCTTTCTTT. This translates into CASTPPTRHRTEAFF.

The genes are TRBV11-2 and TRBJ2-7; 12 bases align to TRBD2. Germline CDR1 SGHAT, CDR2 FQNNGV. This CDR3 contains 16 residues. The junction had 11 bases not matched to a gene; V was cut back by 5 bases and J by 6 bases. The DNA of the CDR3 is TGTGCCAGCAGCCCCTTACTAGCGGGAGGTCGTGGCGAGCAGTACTTC. Translation gives CASSPLLAGGRGEQYF.

The rearrangement joins TRBV18 to TRBJ2-5; tentative D call: TRBD1 (6 bases). The V gene's germline CDR1 is KGHSH and CDR2 LQKENI. V lost 5 bases and J lost 2, with 12 bases in between. CDR3 length equals 14 residues. CDR3 sequence: CASSFMDRQETQYF. The CDR3 DNA is TGTGCCAGCTCATTCATGGACAGACAAGAGACCCAGTACTTC.